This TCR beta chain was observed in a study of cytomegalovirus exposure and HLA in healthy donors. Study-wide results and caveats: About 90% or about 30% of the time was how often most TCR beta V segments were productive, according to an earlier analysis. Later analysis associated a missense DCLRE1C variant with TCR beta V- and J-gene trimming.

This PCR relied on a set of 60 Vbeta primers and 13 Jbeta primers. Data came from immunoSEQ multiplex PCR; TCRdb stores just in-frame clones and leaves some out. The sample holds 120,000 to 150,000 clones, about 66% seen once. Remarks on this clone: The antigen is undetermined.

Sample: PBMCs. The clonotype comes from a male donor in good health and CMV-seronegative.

CDR3: CASSQRGTEAFF. The CDR3 nucleotides are TGTGCCAGCAGCCAAAGGGGTACTGAAGCTTTCTTT. V usage is TRBV4-2 and J usage is TRBJ1-1; TRBD1 might be the D (5 bases). The germline V gene encodes CDR1 LGHNA and CDR2 YNFKEQ. Trimming took off 2 bases at V and 5 bases at J, with 6 bases between the two ends. This CDR3 has 12 amino acids.